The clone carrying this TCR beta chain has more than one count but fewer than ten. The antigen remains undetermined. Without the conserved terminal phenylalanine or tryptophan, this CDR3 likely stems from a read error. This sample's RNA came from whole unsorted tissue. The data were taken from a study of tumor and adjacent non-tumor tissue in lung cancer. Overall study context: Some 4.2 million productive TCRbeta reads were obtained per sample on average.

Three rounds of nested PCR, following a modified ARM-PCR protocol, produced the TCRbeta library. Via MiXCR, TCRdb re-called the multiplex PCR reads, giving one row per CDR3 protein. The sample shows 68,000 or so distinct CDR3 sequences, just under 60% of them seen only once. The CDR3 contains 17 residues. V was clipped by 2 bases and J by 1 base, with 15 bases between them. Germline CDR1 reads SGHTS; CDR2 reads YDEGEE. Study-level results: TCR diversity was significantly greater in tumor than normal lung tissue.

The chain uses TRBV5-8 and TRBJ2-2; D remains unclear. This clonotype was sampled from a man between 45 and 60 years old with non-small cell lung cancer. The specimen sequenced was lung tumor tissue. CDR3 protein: CASSLRPASWNTGELFI. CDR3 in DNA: TGTGCCAGCAGCTTACGGCCCGCCTCGTGGAACACCGGGGAGCTGTTTATT.